These 15 T cell receptor beta chains were sequenced from one sample in a study of beta chain features in type 1 diabetes. Reverse transcribing all isolated RNA meant expressed TCRB transcripts were sequenced. Clones were sequenced by immunoSEQ multiplex PCR, and TCRdb holds only the in-frame ones, with some missing. The sample holds more than 300,000 clones; around 9.6% are singletons and the top ten take 0.6%. The study, taken as a whole, reports: Type 1 diabetes patients showed a moderate but significant shortening of TCRB CDR3s in all four CD4+ subsets.

No antigen is known for these receptors. The sample was central memory CD4+ T cells from blood. The receptors were gathered from a man younger than 45 with type 1 diabetes.

In this sample, this clone turned up a few times. The chain combines TRBV5-1 with TRBJ2-5, with D possibly matching TRBD1 (6 bases). V was cut by 0 bases and J by 1 base, with 7 bases left in between. CDR3 size: 14 residues. Germline CDR1 reads SGHRS; CDR2 reads YFSETQ. Written as DNA, the CDR3 is TGCGCCAGCAGCTTGGCAGGGGTCCAAGAGACCCAGTACTTC. It yields the protein CASSLAGVQETQYF. The variable domain in full, completed from reference TRBV5-1 and TRBJ2-5, reads KAGVTQTPRYLIKTRGQQVTLSCSPISGHRSVSWYQQTPGQGLQFLFEYFSETQRNKGNFPGRFSGRQFSNSRSEMNVSTLELGDSALYLCASSLAGVQETQYFGPGTRLLVL.

A word on this clone: The sample holds other DNA sequences that translate to the same CDR3. This chain links TRBV11-2 with TRBJ2-5; 7 nucleotides line up with TRBD2. CDR1 SGHAT and CDR2 FQNNGV come from the germline V gene. V lost 1 base to trimming and J lost 2 bases; unmatched junction nucleotides: 1. This CDR3 is built from 14 residues. The CDR3 reads CASSLGGLQETQYF. In DNA, the CDR3 is TGTGCCAGCAGCTTAGGGGGACTACAAGAGACCCAGTACTTC.

The sample holds a few counts of this clone. The chain links TRBV30 to TRBJ1-4, with TRBD1 matching over 9 bases. Germline V CDR1 and CDR2: GTSNPN, SVGIG (reference sequence). The CDR3 contains 16 residues. The J segment lost 8 bases and the V segment lost 0 bases, leaving 10 bases of the junction unmatched. DNA for the CDR3: TGTGCCTGGAGTGTACCCCGGACAGGGGCCTTCGAAAAACTGTTTTTT. Translation: CAWSVPRTGAFEKLFF.

The chain carries TRBV5-4 and TRBJ2-2, with D uncertain. CDR3 length: 13 amino acids. Trimming removed 2 bases from V and 8 bases from J, with 10 bases in between. The germline gives CDR1 SGHNT, CDR2 YYREEE (reference sequence). The CDR3 DNA sequence: TGTGCCAGCAGCTTTGACCCTTTGGGGGAGCTGTTTTTT. Its translation: CASSFDPLGELFF.

This clone has just a few counts. V usage is TRBV10-3 and J usage is TRBJ2-1; 9 nucleotides match TRBD2. V shed 6 bases, J shed 3 bases, and the junction held 3 bases outside the gene matches. This CDR3 contains 14 residues. Germline lookup yields CDR1 ENHRY and CDR2 SYGVKD. This chain's CDR3 is CAISPSGIYNEQFF. The CDR3 region has the DNA TGTGCCATCAGCCCTAGCGGGATCTACAATGAGCAGTTCTTC.

This clone was counted ten times or more. The chain uses TRBV28 and TRBJ1-2; the D is unclear. The CDR3 covers 14 residues. V lost 5 bases, J lost 7 bases, and 17 bases lay in between. CDR1 and CDR2 from the germline V gene are MDHEN and SYDVKM. CDR3 sequence (DNA): TGTGCCAGCAGTATCAGGAGCCCGACGGGTGGCTACACCTTC. This encodes CASSIRSPTGGYTF.

This clone was seen a few times. Germline and junction disagree at one end, which may indicate a read error. The V and J genes are TRBV30 and TRBJ1-1; D gene ambiguous. Germline CDR1 GTSNPN, CDR2 SVGIG (reference sequence). The CDR3 sequence is 12 residues long. CDR3 amino acids: CAWSLPNPDAFF. The CDR3 bases are TGTGCCTGGAGTCTCCCTAACCCTGACGCTTTCTTT. Filled out from reference TRBV30 and TRBJ1-1, the complete variable domain reads SQTIHQWPATLVQPVGSPLSLECTVEGTSNPNLYWYRQAAGRGLQLLFYSVGIGQISSEVPQNLSASRPQDRQFILSSKKLLLSDSGFYLCAWSLPNPDAFFGQGTRLTVV.

The genes are TRBV28 and TRBJ1-4; D gene ambiguous. The V and J ends lost 3 bases and 3 bases respectively, with 14 bases between them. This CDR3 spans 16 amino acids. Germline V gene data show CDR1 as MDHEN and CDR2 as SYDVKM. CDR3 DNA: TGTGCCAGCAGTTTGGCGGGCCACCTAGCTAATGAAAAACTGTTTTTT. This translates into CASSLAGHLANEKLFF.

This clone was seen a handful of times. V usage is TRBV28 and J usage is TRBJ1-5; D call uncertain. Trimming removed 6 bases at V and 1 base at J, with 13 bases between. The length of the CDR3 is 15 residues. From germline, CDR1 is MDHEN and CDR2 SYDVKM. The DNA of the CDR3 is TGTGCCAGCAGACACCAGGTGTTGAGCAATCAGCCCCAGCATTTT. Its translation: CASRHQVLSNQPQHF.

The chain couples TRBV27 to TRBJ1-5; 8 positions agree with TRBD1. The CDR3 is 16 amino acids. Trimming took 4 bases from V and 7 from J; bases not matched to a gene: 12. Germline-derived CDR1 and CDR2 are MNHEY and SMNVEV (reference sequence). CDR3 amino acids: CASSSAEGQGGQPQHF. As DNA, the CDR3 is TGTGCCAGCAGTTCTGCCGAAGGACAGGGTGGACAGCCCCAGCATTTT.

The chain uses TRBV18 and TRBJ2-7; D may be TRBD2 (5 bases). The CDR3 has 14 residues. Deletions cut 0 bases from V and 7 bases from J, with 13 bases between. Germline V gene lookup returns CDR1 KGHSH and CDR2 LQKENI. DNA of the CDR3: TGTGCCAGCTCACCACCTGGGAAAACGGGGGAGCAGTACTTC. It yields the protein CASSPPGKTGEQYF. Together with reference TRBV18 and TRBJ2-7, the CDR3 gives the full variable domain: NAGVMQNPRHLVRRRGQEARLRCSPMKGHSHVYWYRQLPEEGLKFMVYLQKENIIDESGMPKERFSAEFPKEGPSILRIQQVVRGDSAAYFCASSPPGKTGEQYFGPGTRLTVT.

Only a few counts were recorded for this clone. The chain recombines TRBV18 with TRBJ1-5; D is uncertain. The CDR3 covers 13 residues. The V end lost 1 base, the J end lost 7 bases, and 8 bases lay between the germline ends. Germline V gene sequence: CDR1 KGHSH, CDR2 LQKENI. The CDR3 region is CASSPQSVQPQHF. The CDR3 DNA is TGTGCCAGCTCACCACAGTCCGTGCAGCCCCAGCATTTT.

A few counts support this clone. The chain has TRBV14 and TRBJ2-7; a weak D match, TRBD1 (6 bases). V was trimmed by 4 bases and J by 6 bases, leaving 19 bases between them. CDR1 is SGHDN and CDR2 is FVKESK in the germline V gene. CDR3 length: 15 residues. In nucleotides, the CDR3 is TGTGCCAGCAGCCTATTTGGACAGTCCGTCGGCGAGCAGTACTTC. It encodes CASSLFGQSVGEQYF.

The genes are TRBV2 and TRBJ2-7; 7 bases agree with TRBD1. Germline lookup yields CDR1 SNHLY and CDR2 FYNNEI. J gave up 3 bases and V 8 bases, and 7 bases lay outside the gene matches. The CDR3 consists of 13 residues. The CDR3 spells CASAGTVYYEQYF. The CDR3 coding sequence is TGTGCCAGCGCCGGGACAGTGTACTACGAGCAGTACTTC.

The genes are TRBV5-1 and TRBJ1-2; no reliable D call. V gave up 0 bases and J gave up 1 base, with 7 bases separating them. Germline CDR1 is SGHRS and CDR2 is YFSETQ. This CDR3 spans 14 amino acids. The CDR3 spells CASSLVSDNYGYTF. The CDR3 DNA follows: TGCGCCAGCAGCTTGGTTTCGGATAACTATGGCTACACCTTC.